This T cell receptor beta chain emerged from a study of blood T cell repertoires in COVID-19. In the study overall: Sample material is recorded as cDNA or gDNA derived from T cells, B-cell-depleted T cells, or PBMCs.

The repertoire was sequenced with immunoSEQ multiplex PCR; TCRdb's copy has only in-frame clones and lacks some. The table lists 300,000 to 450,000 clones, 85% of them singletons. Germline CDR1 reads SGDLS; CDR2 reads YYNGEE. Trimming left V 4 bases short and J 5 bases short, with 12 bases between. The CDR3 is 14 residues long. This chain uses TRBV9 with TRBJ1-4; D ambiguous. Sequenced input: peripheral blood. This TCR was recovered from a woman aged 18 to 35 with acute or convalescent COVID-19. The CDR3 nucleotides are TGTGCCAGCAGCTCCCGGGAGTGGAATGAAAAACTGTTTTTT. It codes for CASSSREWNEKLFF.